A single sample gave rise to the 11 T cell receptor beta chains below, sequenced in a study of regulatory T cells in long-lasting Graves disease. Time point specified: newly diagnosed GD, antithyroid drugs for less than 3 months. PBMC RNA served as the TCR library source. Arm-PCR of CDR3 regions with iRepertoire HTBI primers generated TCR beta libraries. TCRdb re-derived calls from the multiplex PCR reads in MiXCR, one entry per CDR3 protein. The sample holds 250,000 or so distinct CDR3 sequences; just over 20% are singletons and the top ten take approximately 15%. The material was peripheral blood mononuclear cells (PBMCs), obtained at new diagnosis, from a patient treated with antithyroid drugs. Every receptor here comes from a female donor with Graves disease.

This clonotype was found many times. The V call is TRBV13, the J call TRBJ2-4, with 13 bases matching TRBD2. V trimming: 0 bases; J trimming: 1 base; junction bases outside the gene matches: 0. This CDR3 is built from 17 residues. Germline V gives CDR1 PRHDT, CDR2 FYEKMQ (reference sequence). The CDR3 nucleotides are TGTGCCAGCAGCTTAGGGGGACTAGCGGGGGCCAAAAACATTCAGTACTTC. Protein product: CASSLGGLAGAKNIQYF.

This clonotype was seen at least ten times. The rearrangement links TRBV20-1 to TRBJ2-7, with 13 nucleotides matching TRBD2. Losses at the gene ends were 6 bases for V and 3 bases for J; bases not matched to a gene: 17. This CDR3 comprises 18 residues. The germline V gene has CDR1 DFQATT and CDR2 SNEGSKA (reference sequence). CDR3: CSATPGTSGVQIVYEQYF. Written as DNA, the CDR3 is TGCAGTGCCACCCCTGGGACTAGCGGGGTTCAGATTGTCTACGAGCAGTACTTC.

This clonotype occurred many times. V usage is TRBV20-1 and J usage is TRBJ2-5, with a tentative D call TRBD1 (6 bases). The CDR3 runs to 12 residues. V lost 6 bases and J 6 bases, leaving 14 bases between the germline ends. Looked up from germline, CDR1 is DFQATT and CDR2 is SNEGSKA (reference sequence). The CDR3 region is CSAKQGMKTQYF. Written as DNA, the CDR3 is TGCAGTGCCAAACAGGGAATGAAGACCCAGTACTTC.

This chain uses TRBV9 with TRBJ2-5; 12 nucleotides match TRBD2. The ends lost 0 bases at V and 4 bases at J; junction bases unmatched: 4. This CDR3 has 16 residues. Germline V gene sequence: CDR1 SGDLS, CDR2 YYNGEE. This chain's CDR3 is CASSVGRTSGAETQYF. DNA for the CDR3: TGTGCCAGCAGCGTAGGTCGGACTAGCGGGGCAGAGACCCAGTACTTC.

Concerning this clonotype: This may come from a read error, since a much larger clone is one base off. Likely a read error: the CDR3 ends without its conserved phenylalanine or tryptophan. This chain links TRBV29-1 with TRBJ2-1; weak D call: TRBD2 (6 bases). The germline CDR1 and CDR2 sequences are SQVTM and ANQGSEA. Deletions cut 4 bases from V and 7 bases from J, with 14 bases between. This CDR3 contains 13 residues. This CDR3 is CSVGGAAGNEQFL. The DNA for the CDR3 is TGCAGCGTTGGGGGAGCGGCGGGGAATGAGCAGTTCCTC.

Worth noting for this clonotype: This may be a read error: a much more frequent sequence differs by one nucleotide. This chain links TRBV4-3 with TRBJ2-1, with TRBD2 matching 16 bases. The CDR3 covers 18 residues. CDR1 is LGHNA and CDR2 is YSLEER in the germline V gene. J was trimmed by 2 bases and V by 3 bases; bases with no gene match: 4. The chain's CDR3 is CASSQGTSGRATYNEQFF. CDR3 DNA sequence: TGCGCCAGCAGCCAGGGGACTAGCGGGAGGGCGACCTACAATGAGCAGTTCTTC.

At least ten counts were recorded for this clonotype. This sequence joins TRBV28 and TRBJ1-4, with D unresolved. Germline values: CDR1 MDHEN, CDR2 SYDVKM. CDR3 length equals 16 residues. Between the trimmed V and J ends, which lost 5 bases and 0 bases, there was a span of 13 bases. As DNA, the CDR3 is TGTGCCAGCAGTCCCTCACTGGGAGCAACTAATGAAAAACTGTTTTTT. Protein: CASSPSLGATNEKLFF.

The table lists this clonotype with a few counts. The CDR3 spells CASSELGRGGYTF. The CDR3 DNA is TGTGCCAGCAGTGAGTTGGGCAGAGGCGGCTACACCTTC. The rearrangement links TRBV6-1 to TRBJ1-2; D call uncertain. V shed 3 bases and J shed 8 bases, with 13 bases lying between them. The CDR3 contains 13 residues. Germline CDR1 MNHNS, CDR2 SASEGT.

CDR3 in DNA: TGTGCCAGTAGCGATGACAGGGACCTGGGGACCCAGTACTTC. It specifies CASSDDRDLGTQYF. V and J are TRBV19 and TRBJ2-5; 7 bases are a match to TRBD1. The germline CDR1 and CDR2 sequences are LNHDA and SQIVND (reference sequence). The junction had 11 bases not matched to a gene; V was cut back by 6 bases and J by 7 bases. The CDR3 totals 14 residues. The full variable domain, with the rest looked up from reference TRBV19 and TRBJ2-5, is DGGITQSPKYLFRKEGQNVTLSCEQNLNHDAMYWYRQDPGQGLRLIYYSQIVNDFQKGDIAEGYSVSREKKESFPLTVTSAQKNPTAFYLCASSDDRDLGTQYFGPGTRLLVL.

The table lists this clonotype with many counts. The rearrangement uses TRBV7-2 and TRBJ2-7, with D possibly being TRBD2 (6 bases). The germline V and J ends were trimmed by 1 base and 6 bases, with 19 bases remaining between them. The CDR3 consists of 16 residues. Per germline, CDR1 SGHTA and CDR2 FQGNSA. The CDR3 sequence is CASSLVGGILFSEQYF. CDR3 in DNA: TGTGCCAGCAGCTTAGTCGGCGGGATACTCTTCTCCGAGCAGTACTTC.

The table lists this clonotype with many counts. CDR3 sequence (DNA): TGTGCCAGCAGCTTAGGACACAGGGTGGAAACCGGGGAGCTGTTTTTT. Translated: CASSLGHRVETGELFF. V is TRBV7-2 and J is TRBJ2-2; D is possibly TRBD1 (6 bases). The CDR3 totals 16 residues. Germline values: CDR1 SGHTA, CDR2 FQGNSA. Trimming stripped 1 base from V and 5 bases from J, with 14 bases between.